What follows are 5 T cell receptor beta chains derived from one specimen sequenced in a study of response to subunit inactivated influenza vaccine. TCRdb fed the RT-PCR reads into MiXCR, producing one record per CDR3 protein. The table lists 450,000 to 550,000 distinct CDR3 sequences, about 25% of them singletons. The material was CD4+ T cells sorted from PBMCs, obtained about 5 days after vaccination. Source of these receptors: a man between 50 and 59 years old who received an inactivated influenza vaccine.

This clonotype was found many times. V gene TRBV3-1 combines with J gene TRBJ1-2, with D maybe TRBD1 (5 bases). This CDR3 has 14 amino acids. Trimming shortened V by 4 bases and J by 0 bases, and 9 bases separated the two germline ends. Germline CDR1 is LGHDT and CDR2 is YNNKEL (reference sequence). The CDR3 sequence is CASSLREANYGYTF. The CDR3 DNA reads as TGTGCCAGCAGCCTCAGGGAAGCTAACTATGGCTACACCTTC.

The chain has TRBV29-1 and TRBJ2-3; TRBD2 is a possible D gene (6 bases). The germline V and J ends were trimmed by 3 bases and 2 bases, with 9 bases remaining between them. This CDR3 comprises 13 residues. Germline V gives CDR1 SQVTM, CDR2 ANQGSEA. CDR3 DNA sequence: TGCAGCGTTGACCTAGCGATCACAGATACGCAGTATTTT. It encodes CSVDLAITDTQYF.

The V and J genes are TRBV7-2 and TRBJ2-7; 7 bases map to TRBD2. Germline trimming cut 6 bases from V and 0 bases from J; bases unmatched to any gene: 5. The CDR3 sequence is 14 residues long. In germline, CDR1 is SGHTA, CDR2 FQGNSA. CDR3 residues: CASRTGGSSYEQYF. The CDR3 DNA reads TGTGCCAGCAGAACGGGAGGAAGCTCCTACGAGCAGTACTTC.

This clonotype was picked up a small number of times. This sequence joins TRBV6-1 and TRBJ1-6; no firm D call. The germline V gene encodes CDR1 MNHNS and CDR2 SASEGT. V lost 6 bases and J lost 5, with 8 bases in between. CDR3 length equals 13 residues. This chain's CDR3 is CASSGLNNSPLHF. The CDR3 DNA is TGTGCCAGCAGCGGACTGAATAATTCACCCCTCCACTTT.

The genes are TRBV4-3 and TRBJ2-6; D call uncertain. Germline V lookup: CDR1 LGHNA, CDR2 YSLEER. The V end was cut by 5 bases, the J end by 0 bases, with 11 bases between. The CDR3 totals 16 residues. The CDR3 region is CASSMTYSSGANVLTF. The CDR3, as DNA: TGCGCCAGCAGCATGACTTACAGCTCTGGGGCCAACGTCCTGACTTTC.